This T cell receptor beta chain was captured in a study of T cell responses to AZD1222 COVID-19 vaccine. Sequenced by immunoSEQ multiplex PCR; TCRdb stores in-frame clones only, minus some. The sample consists of about 76,000 clones, about 88% of them appearing once. Notes on this clone: The antigen is not known.

This CDR3 region has 15 residues. Trimming stripped 9 bases from V and 0 bases from J, with 16 bases between. Germline values: CDR1 KGHDR, CDR2 SFDVKD. Overall study results and limits: Two AZD1222 administrations were followed by greater Spike-specific TCR breadth and depth. Only a handful of AZD1222 recipients were seropositive at baseline. Possibly, clonal diversity was underestimated; donors were largely white British and included more females.

The specimen was peripheral blood, collected on day 0 of AZD1222 vaccination. The sequence came from an adult in good health. The chain links TRBV24-1 to TRBJ1-1; maybe TRBD1 (6 bases). The CDR3 protein is CATLPGAGMNTEAFF. As DNA, the CDR3 is TGTGCCACCCTTCCGGGGGCCGGGATGAACACTGAAGCTTTCTTT.